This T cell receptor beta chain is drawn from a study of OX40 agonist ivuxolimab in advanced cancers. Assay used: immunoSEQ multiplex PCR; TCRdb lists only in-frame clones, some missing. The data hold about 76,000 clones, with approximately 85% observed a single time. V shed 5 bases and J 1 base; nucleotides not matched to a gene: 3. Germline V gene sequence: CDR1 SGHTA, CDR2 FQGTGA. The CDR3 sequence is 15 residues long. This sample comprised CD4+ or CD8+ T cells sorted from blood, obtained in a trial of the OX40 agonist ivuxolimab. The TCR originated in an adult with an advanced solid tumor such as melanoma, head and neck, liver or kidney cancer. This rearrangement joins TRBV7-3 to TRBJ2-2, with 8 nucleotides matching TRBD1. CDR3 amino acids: CASSPDRGNTGELFF. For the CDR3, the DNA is TGTGCCAGCAGCCCTGACAGGGGGAACACCGGGGAGCTGTTTTTT.